What follows are 31 T cell receptor beta chains derived from one specimen sequenced in a study of cytomegalovirus exposure and HLA in healthy donors. Libraries were prepared by immunoSEQ multiplex PCR; TCRdb keeps only in-frame clonotypes and omits some of them. The sample contains 220,000 or so clones, 75% to 95% of which appear only once. The sample was PBMCs. These receptors were collected from a woman aged 18-35 years in good health and CMV-seronegative.

The chain recombines TRBV7-9 with TRBJ2-7, with D maybe TRBD1 (6 bases). Germline values: CDR1 SEHNR, CDR2 FQNEAQ (reference sequence). The CDR3 spans 14 residues. Trimming took 3 bases from V and 2 from J, leaving 11 bases between them. CDR3 nucleotide sequence: TGTGCCAGCAGCTTCTGGGACAAAACCTACGAGCAGTACTTC. It specifies CASSFWDKTYEQYF.

V and J are TRBV5-5 and TRBJ2-7, with 7 bases identical to TRBD2. V shed 0 bases, J shed 2 bases, and the junction held 2 bases outside the gene matches. The CDR3 spans 14 residues. Germline V gene sequence: CDR1 SGHKS, CDR2 YYEKEE (reference sequence). The DNA of the CDR3 is TGTGCCAGCAGCTTGGGGAGCGGGACCTACGAGCAGTACTTC. This encodes CASSLGSGTYEQYF.

The chain joins TRBV5-6 to TRBJ2-1, with 9 bases that match TRBD1. The CDR3 sequence is 14 residues long. Germline assignment: CDR1 SGHDT and CDR2 YYEEEE. With 5 bases clipped from V and 5 bases from J, the junction kept 5 bases outside the gene matches. CDR3 in amino acids: CASSGTGTDNEQFF. The CDR3, as DNA: TGTGCCAGCAGTGGGACAGGGACAGACAATGAGCAGTTCTTC.

The rearrangement uses TRBV7-9 and TRBJ1-6; a possible D gene is TRBD1 (6 bases). CDR1 SEHNR and CDR2 FQNEAQ come from the germline V gene (reference sequence). The CDR3 is 14 residues long. The V gene lost 4 bases and the J gene lost 8 bases, with 12 bases spanning the gap. CDR3 sequence: CASSYYRVDSPLHF. CDR3 in DNA: TGTGCCAGCAGCTACTACAGGGTTGATTCACCCCTCCACTTT.

A few counts support this clone. The chain has TRBV9 and TRBJ2-2, with D possibly being TRBD1 (7 bases). Germline V gene data show CDR1 as SGDLS and CDR2 as YYNGEE. V was trimmed by 4 bases and J by 7 bases, leaving 17 bases between them. The CDR3 totals 15 residues. The CDR3: CASSPQGGSYGELFF. In nucleotides, the CDR3 is TGTGCCAGCAGCCCCCAGGGGGGATCGTACGGGGAGCTGTTTTTT.

The chain joins TRBV2 to TRBJ1-2; 9 bases agree with TRBD1. The V and J ends lost 6 bases and 4 bases, in that order; junction bases with no gene match: 6. Germline CDR1 and CDR2: SNHLY and FYNNEI. The CDR3 contains 14 residues. The CDR3 DNA reads TGTGCCAGCAGGACCACAGGGGGCGGCTATGGCTACACCTTC. Translating it yields CASRTTGGGYGYTF.

The gene calls are TRBV27 and TRBJ1-2, with TRBD1 as a possible D gene (5 bases). Trimming removed 2 bases from V and 4 bases from J, with 14 bases in between. This CDR3 comprises 15 residues. CDR1 is MNHEY, CDR2 SMNVEV, per germline (reference sequence). Written as DNA, the CDR3 is TGTGCCAGCAGTTTAGGGCAGGGAAAGAGCTATGGCTACACCTTC. Translated: CASSLGQGKSYGYTF.

The chain recombines TRBV29-1 with TRBJ2-6; weak D call: TRBD1 (5 bases). Germline V gene data show CDR1 as SQVTM and CDR2 as ANQGSEA. The length of the CDR3 is 14 residues. The V gene lost 6 bases and the J gene lost 0 bases, with 9 bases spanning the gap. CDR3: CSVDQGSGANVLTF. In DNA form, the CDR3 reads TGCAGCGTAGACCAGGGCTCTGGGGCCAACGTCCTGACTTTC.

V is TRBV14 and J is TRBJ2-3; TRBD2 is a possible D gene (6 bases). This CDR3 comprises 16 residues. The ends were cut back, 5 bases at V and 14 bases at J, with 29 bases in the middle. Germline V gene lookup returns CDR1 SGHDN and CDR2 FVKESK. Here the CDR3 reads CASSEGATPGTPKLYF. Here the CDR3 DNA reads TGTGCCAGCAGCGAAGGGGCGACCCCCGGGACTCCGAAACTGTATTTT.

The chain couples TRBV7-3 to TRBJ2-7; the match to TRBD2 covers 13 bases. CDR1 SGHTA and CDR2 FQGTGA come from the germline V gene. Trimming took 5 bases from V and 2 from J; bases not matched to a gene: 3. This CDR3 spans 15 amino acids. The CDR3 spells CASSPGLAGPYEQYF. The CDR3 DNA follows: TGTGCCAGCAGCCCGGGACTAGCGGGGCCCTACGAGCAGTACTTC.

This chain uses TRBV6-6 with TRBJ2-5; perhaps TRBD2 as D (6 bases). The ends were cut back, 2 bases at V and 4 bases at J, with 17 bases in the middle. This CDR3 is 16 amino acids long. Germline V lookup: CDR1 MNHNY, CDR2 SVGAGI (reference sequence). The DNA for the CDR3 is TGTGCCAGCAGTTACGGAGTCAGAAGGCGGGGAGAGACCCAGTACTTC. Encoded protein: CASSYGVRRRGETQYF.

This rearrangement joins TRBV29-1 to TRBJ2-1; the D gene is possibly TRBD1 (7 bases). This CDR3 region has 15 residues. CDR1 and CDR2 from the germline V gene are SQVTM and ANQGSEA. V shed 4 bases and J shed 4 bases, with 17 bases lying between them. CDR3 nucleotide sequence: TGCAGCGTTGGAGCGCAGGGGGGCCCTTACAATGAGCAGTTCTTC. It is translated as CSVGAQGGPYNEQFF.

V and J are TRBV29-1 and TRBJ2-3; tentatively, D is TRBD1 (6 bases). The V end lost 8 bases, the J end lost 2 bases, and 14 bases lay between the germline ends. Germline CDR1 SQVTM, CDR2 ANQGSEA. CDR3 length equals 13 residues. The CDR3 region has the DNA TGCAGCATGTTAGGGGGAAACACAGATACGCAGTATTTT. This codes for CSMLGGNTDTQYF.

The rearrangement joins TRBV27 to TRBJ2-1; 9 nucleotides match TRBD2. Trimming took 6 bases from V and 9 from J; bases not matched to a gene: 9. The CDR3 loop spans 14 amino acids. Germline V CDR1 and CDR2: MNHEY, SMNVEV (reference sequence). The DNA of the CDR3 is TGTGCCAGCAGACAAAATGGAGCGGGAGGTGAGCAGTTCTTC. Translating it yields CASRQNGAGGEQFF.

The chain is built from TRBV27 and TRBJ2-5, with TRBD2 matching over 13 bases. The CDR3 extends over 19 amino acids. V lost 5 bases to trimming and J lost 2 bases; unmatched junction nucleotides: 14. Germline CDR1 MNHEY, CDR2 SMNVEV (reference sequence). The CDR3 loop reads CASSPKLRLAGGYQETQYF. CDR3 bases: TGTGCCAGCAGTCCCAAATTGAGACTAGCGGGAGGTTATCAAGAGACCCAGTACTTC.

This chain joins TRBV7-3 and TRBJ2-1; D might be TRBD2 (5 bases). There are 15 residues in the CDR3. Trimming stripped 2 bases from V and 8 bases from J, with 16 bases between. Germline-derived CDR1 and CDR2 are SGHTA and FQGTGA. The CDR3 sequence: CASSLDTGLPDEQFF. The CDR3 nucleotides are TGTGCCAGCAGCTTAGACACGGGATTACCAGATGAGCAGTTCTTC.

The gene calls are TRBV10-2 and TRBJ2-1; 7 bases match TRBD2. This CDR3 is 17 amino acids long. The J segment lost 5 bases and the V segment lost 4 bases, leaving 14 bases of the junction unmatched. Germline V lookup: CDR1 WSHSY, CDR2 SAAADI. The CDR3 nucleotides are TGCGCCAGCAGTGGATCACCTCGGTGGGGAGGGAACAATGAGCAGTTCTTC. This translates into CASSGSPRWGGNNEQFF.

The chain has TRBV19 and TRBJ1-5, with D perhaps matching TRBD1 (5 bases). Germline values: CDR1 LNHDA, CDR2 SQIVND (reference sequence). V lost 5 bases to trimming and J lost 4 bases, with 12 bases between them. CDR3 size: 14 residues. In DNA form, the CDR3 reads TGTGCCAGTAGTGATCGCGGGGGGAATCAGCCCCAGCATTTT. It specifies CASSDRGGNQPQHF. Supplemented by reference TRBV19 and TRBJ1-5, the full variable domain reads DGGITQSPKYLFRKEGQNVTLSCEQNLNHDAMYWYRQDPGQGLRLIYYSQIVNDFQKGDIAEGYSVSREKKESFPLTVTSAQKNPTAFYLCASSDRGGNQPQHFGDGTRLSIL.

This rearrangement joins TRBV7-9 to TRBJ2-7; 8 bases are shared with TRBD1. The germline CDR1 and CDR2 sequences are SEHNR and FQNEAQ (reference sequence). The CDR3 is 15 amino acids. Unmatched junction bases numbered 8, after V lost 2 bases and J lost 5 bases. CDR3 residues: CASSLSDQGADEQYF. The CDR3 DNA is TGTGCCAGCAGCTTATCAGATCAGGGGGCGGACGAGCAGTACTTC.

The rearrangement uses TRBV28 and TRBJ1-1, with D possibly being TRBD1 (6 bases). CDR1 and CDR2 (germline): MDHEN, SYDVKM. V was shortened by 5 bases and J by 3 bases, with 13 bases between the two germline ends. This CDR3 is 14 amino acids long. The CDR3 DNA reads as TGTGCCAGCAGTCCAACCAACAGGGACACTGAAGCTTTCTTT. Translation: CASSPTNRDTEAFF. The full variable domain, in which reference TRBV28 and TRBJ1-1 provide the parts outside the CDR3, is DVKVTQSSRYLVKRTGEKVFLECVQDMDHENMFWYRQDPGLGLRLIYFSYDVKMKEKGDIPEGYSVSREKKERFSLILESASTNQTSMYLCASSPTNRDTEAFFGQGTRLTVV.

This clone came up a few times. V is TRBV6-5 and J is TRBJ1-3, with D perhaps TRBD1 (6 bases). Trimming shortened V by 2 bases and J by 0 bases, and 11 bases separated the two germline ends. CDR1 and CDR2 from the germline V gene are MNHEY and SVGAGI. The CDR3 contains 16 residues. The CDR3 nucleotides read TGTGCCAGCAGTTACGGGCCGACAGGCTCTGGAAACACCATATATTTT. This encodes CASSYGPTGSGNTIYF.

This rearrangement joins TRBV30 to TRBJ2-3; TRBD2 matches 8 bases. The V gene's germline CDR1 is GTSNPN and CDR2 SVGIG (reference sequence). The CDR3 covers 12 residues. V gave up 7 bases and J gave up 4 bases; unmatched junction bases: 4. The CDR3 bases are TGTGCCTTGGGACTAGGCTCAGATACGCAGTATTTT. Translating gives CALGLGSDTQYF.

The rearrangement uses TRBV5-5 and TRBJ2-7, with 13 bases aligning to TRBD2. J gave up 3 bases and V 0 bases, and 6 bases lay outside the gene matches. Germline V lookup: CDR1 SGHKS, CDR2 YYEKEE (reference sequence). CDR3 length equals 17 residues. CDR3 residues: CASSLVLAGGRSYEQYF. The DNA of the CDR3 is TGTGCCAGCAGCTTGGTACTAGCGGGAGGGCGAAGCTACGAGCAGTACTTC.

V is TRBV10-2 and J is TRBJ2-2; 12 bases line up with TRBD1. There are 16 residues in the CDR3. V lost 4 bases to trimming and J lost 6 bases; unmatched junction nucleotides: 6. Germline assignment: CDR1 WSHSY and CDR2 SAAADI. The CDR3 protein is CASSGGTGGAAGELFF. The CDR3 DNA follows: TGCGCCAGCAGTGGAGGGACAGGGGGCGCAGCCGGGGAGCTGTTTTTT.

The J gene is TRBJ2-7, the V gene TRBV6-5, with TRBD2 matching 13 bases. The V gene's germline CDR1 is MNHEY and CDR2 SVGAGI. CDR3 size: 16 residues. The V gene end was trimmed by 4 bases and the J gene end by 3 bases; junction bases not matched to a gene: 6. CDR3 loop: CASSSWTSGRGYEQYF. The CDR3 region has the DNA TGTGCCAGCAGTTCCTGGACTAGCGGGAGAGGCTACGAGCAGTACTTC.

This clone appeared a single time. The chain has TRBV7-9 and TRBJ2-7; 7 nucleotides align to TRBD1. The V gene's germline CDR1 is SEHNR and CDR2 FQNEAQ (reference sequence). The CDR3 runs 13 residues. V gave up 8 bases and J gave up 3 bases; unmatched junction bases: 7. This CDR3 reads CASGGQLYYEQYF. The CDR3 DNA is TGTGCCAGCGGGGGACAGCTTTACTACGAGCAGTACTTC.

V and J are TRBV5-4 and TRBJ1-1; D call uncertain. This CDR3 region has 13 residues. Germline CDR1 SGHNT, CDR2 YYREEE (reference sequence). V lost 3 bases, J lost 2 bases, and 8 bases lay in between. CDR3 coding DNA: TGTGCCAGCAGCTCCCCGGGTAACACTGAAGCTTTCTTT. Protein product: CASSSPGNTEAFF.

This chain links TRBV5-4 with TRBJ2-7, with 12 positions matching TRBD2. CDR3 length: 16 amino acids. CDR1 and CDR2 from the germline V gene are SGHNT and YYREEE (reference sequence). J was trimmed by 6 bases and V by 4 bases; bases with no gene match: 11. The CDR3: CASSQPLPSGRGEQYF. The CDR3 DNA reads TGTGCCAGCAGCCAGCCTCTACCTAGCGGGAGGGGCGAGCAGTACTTC.

The V call is TRBV9, the J call TRBJ1-5; 9 nucleotides match TRBD1. This CDR3 spans 12 amino acids. The germline V gene encodes CDR1 SGDLS and CDR2 YYNGEE. J gave up 10 bases and V 8 bases, and 7 bases lay outside the gene matches. Here the CDR3 DNA reads TGTGCCAGTGGACAGGGGAGTAACCCCCAGCATTTT. Translated: CASGQGSNPQHF.

This chain joins TRBV7-6 and TRBJ2-1; TRBD1 aligns across 7 bases. The V gene's germline CDR1 is SGHVS and CDR2 FNYEAQ. The length of the CDR3 is 15 residues. With V trimmed by 3 bases and J by 2 bases, 4 bases remained unmatched. CDR3 amino acids: CASSFGTVTYNEQFF. CDR3 sequence (DNA): TGTGCCAGCAGCTTTGGGACAGTTACCTACAATGAGCAGTTCTTC.

The gene calls are TRBV5-4 and TRBJ2-5, with a weak D call TRBD2 (6 bases). V was cut by 2 bases and J by 9 bases, with 11 bases left in between. The CDR3 extends over 12 amino acids. The germline V gene encodes CDR1 SGHNT and CDR2 YYREEE (reference sequence). The CDR3 here is CASSFGGTAQYF. The CDR3 DNA follows: TGTGCCAGCAGCTTCGGCGGGACTGCCCAGTACTTC.